These 10 T cell receptor beta chains were sequenced from one sample in a study of blood T cells in healthy people across ages (dated by TCRdb to 2014 to 2015). The library was obtained by 5' RACE. The listed sequencing device is Illumina HiSeq 2500. A second PCR of roughly 7 to 12 cycles was run with a J-beta primer mix and a sample-barcoded 5' primer. TCRdb reanalyzed the raw reads on its own, using fastp at Q25 for trimming and MiXCR for clone calling, and kept in-frame beta chains. Entries are consolidated by CDR3 protein sequence, retaining the most common genes and DNA. This sample lists roughly 1,500,000 distinct CDR3 sequences; 40% to 50% were detected once. In total, the top ten clones hold 7.9% of the sample. The sequenced sample consisted of blood. The receptors come from a woman aged 18-30 years in good health.

This rearrangement joins TRBV4-2 to TRBJ1-2; D unresolved. The CDR3 loop spans 14 amino acids. Trimming removed 4 bases at V and 4 bases at J, with 13 bases between. CDR1 is LGHNA and CDR2 is YNFKEQ in the germline V gene. CDR3 DNA: TGTGCCAGCAGCCTCAACGGAGGAGTCTATGGCTACACCTTC. Translated, it gives CASSLNGGVYGYTF.

This clonotype was observed a handful of times. V gene TRBV10-3 combines with J gene TRBJ2-7; TRBD1 aligns across 7 bases. Trimming at V came to 3 bases and at J to 3 bases, leaving 8 bases not matched to a gene. Looked up from germline, CDR1 is ENHRY and CDR2 is SYGVKD. The CDR3 totals 15 residues. The CDR3 nucleotides read TGTGCCATCAGTGAACGGGACAGCACTCACTACGAGCAGTACTTC. Amino acid sequence: CAISERDSTHYEQYF.

This clonotype was detected a few times. The DNA of the CDR3 is TGTGCCAGCAGTTTAGTCCATAAGCGGGCGGCCAAAAACATTCAGTACTTC. Translation: CASSLVHKRAAKNIQYF. This chain connects TRBV28 to TRBJ2-4, with D maybe TRBD2 (6 bases). Germline values: CDR1 MDHEN, CDR2 SYDVKM. Deletions cut 2 bases from V and 1 base from J, with 15 bases between. This CDR3 contains 17 residues.

This clonotype was seen a few times. The chain employs TRBV7-8 and TRBJ2-5, with 11 bases lining up with TRBD2. CDR3 length equals 16 residues. Germline V CDR1 and CDR2: SGHVS, FQNEAQ. V dropped 0 bases and J dropped 5; count of bases not matched to a gene: 5. The DNA of the CDR3 is TGTGCCAGCAGCTTAGCCGCACTAGCGGGAGTTGAGACCCAGTACTTC. Translation: CASSLAALAGVETQYF.

Points on this clonotype: At one of its ends the junction is not consistent with the germline gene, which may arise from a read error. The DNA for the CDR3 is TGTGCCAGCCACGGGGACGCGGGTCAAGGGACCCGGTACTTC. Amino acids: CASHGDAGQGTRYF. The chain has TRBV6-5 and TRBJ2-5; D is perhaps TRBD1 or TRBD2 (5 bases each). From germline, CDR1 is MNHEY and CDR2 SVGAGI. This CDR3 is 14 amino acids long.

This clonotype appeared a few times. The chain uses TRBV14 and TRBJ2-7; 7 bases agree with TRBD2. Germline CDR1 is SGHDN and CDR2 is FVKESK. The CDR3 spans 15 residues. V trimming: 4 bases; J trimming: 1 base; junction bases outside the gene matches: 7. The CDR3 is CASSPELAVSYEQYF. The CDR3 coding sequence is TGTGCCAGCAGCCCCGAGCTAGCGGTGTCCTACGAGCAGTACTTC.

The chain uses TRBV5-1 and TRBJ2-1, with 7 bases matching TRBD2. Germline V gives CDR1 SGHRS, CDR2 YFSETQ. The CDR3 is 14 residues long. The junction had 5 bases not matched to a gene; V was cut back by 0 bases and J by 8 bases. The CDR3 bases are TGCGCCAGCAGCTTGGGCGGGAGAAGGGATGAGCAGTTCTTC. This codes for CASSLGGRRDEQFF.

The chain carries TRBV6-1 and TRBJ2-7; TRBD2 agrees at 7 bases. The germline V gene has CDR1 MNHNS and CDR2 SASEGT. The CDR3 is 15 residues long. V lost 6 bases, J lost 1 base, and 9 bases stayed unmatched. The CDR3 spells CASRGGREPSYEQYF. The CDR3 region has the DNA TGTGCCAGCAGGGGAGGGCGGGAGCCTTCCTACGAGCAGTACTTC.

The rearrangement links TRBV12-3 or TRBV12-4 to TRBJ1-1, with a weak D call TRBD1 (6 bases). The CDR3 is 13 residues long. Trimming removed 10 bases at V and 5 bases at J, with 17 bases between. The CDR3 coding sequence is TGTGCCACCATGACAGGTGGTGAAACTGAAGCTTTCTTT. This encodes CATMTGGETEAFF.

The V call is TRBV12-3 or TRBV12-4, the J call TRBJ1-2; 10 bases align to TRBD1. CDR3 length equals 14 residues. The junction had 9 bases not matched to a gene; V was cut back by 6 bases and J by 8 bases. This CDR3 is CASSKGGTGVGYTF. DNA for the CDR3: TGTGCCAGCAGCAAAGGCGGGACAGGGGTCGGCTACACCTTC.